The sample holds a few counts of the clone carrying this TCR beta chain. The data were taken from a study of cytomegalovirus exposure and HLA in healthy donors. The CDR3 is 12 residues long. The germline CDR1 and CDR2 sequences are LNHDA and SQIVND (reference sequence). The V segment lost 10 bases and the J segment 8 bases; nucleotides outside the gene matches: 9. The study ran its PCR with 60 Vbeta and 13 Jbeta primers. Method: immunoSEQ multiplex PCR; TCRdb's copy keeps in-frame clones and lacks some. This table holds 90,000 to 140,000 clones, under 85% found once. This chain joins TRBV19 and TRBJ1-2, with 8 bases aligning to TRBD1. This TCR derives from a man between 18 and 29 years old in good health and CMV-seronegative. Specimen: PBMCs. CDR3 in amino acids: CATFQGAGGYTF. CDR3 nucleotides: TGTGCCACCTTTCAGGGGGCGGGCGGCTACACCTTC.